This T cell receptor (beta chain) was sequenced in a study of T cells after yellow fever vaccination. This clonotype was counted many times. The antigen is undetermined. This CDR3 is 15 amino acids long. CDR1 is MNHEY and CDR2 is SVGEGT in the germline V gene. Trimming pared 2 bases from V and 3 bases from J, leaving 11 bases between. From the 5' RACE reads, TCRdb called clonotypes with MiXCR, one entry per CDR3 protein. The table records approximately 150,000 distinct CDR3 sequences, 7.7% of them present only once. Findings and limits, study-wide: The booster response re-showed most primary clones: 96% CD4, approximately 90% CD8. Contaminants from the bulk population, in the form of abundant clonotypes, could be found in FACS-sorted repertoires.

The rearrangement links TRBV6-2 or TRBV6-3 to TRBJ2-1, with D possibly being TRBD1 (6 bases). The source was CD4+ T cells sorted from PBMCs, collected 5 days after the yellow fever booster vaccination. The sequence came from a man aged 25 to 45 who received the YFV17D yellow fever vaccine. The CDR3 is CASSYSRGNYNEQFF. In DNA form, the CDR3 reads TGTGCCAGCAGTTACAGTAGGGGGAACTACAATGAGCAGTTCTTC.